This T cell receptor (beta chain) was observed in a study of blood T cells in healthy people across ages. This CDR3 has 14 amino acids. The germline gives CDR1 MDHEN, CDR2 SYDVKM. This clonotype was seen a few times. This could be a read error, since a much larger clone is one nucleotide away. For the second PCR, which ran for about 6 to 11 cycles, a sample-barcoded 5' primer and a J-beta primer mix were used. Every single cDNA molecule received a tag from a template-switch adaptor with 12 random nucleotides. TCRdb analysed the 5' RACE reads with MiXCR anew, one entry per CDR3 protein. The sample lists about 840,000 distinct CDR3 sequences; just under 30% were seen once. A further study also used this sample, focusing on T cells of mothers and their children. That investigation notes: The donors comprised about six children and their three healthy Caucasian mothers. The study found thymic selection shapes TCR recombination output similarly in related and unrelated pairs.

Sequencing was performed on blood. The sequence came from a woman between 35 and 50 years old in good health. This rearrangement joins TRBV28 to TRBJ2-7; TRBD1 agrees at 10 bases. DNA for the CDR3: TGTACCAGCAGAGGGACAGGGGACACCTACGAGCAGTACTTC. Its protein is CTSRGTGDTYEQYF.